Ten or more counts support the clone carrying this T cell receptor (beta chain). Antigen: not known. The data were taken from a study of T cells in Graves' hyperthyroidism and ophthalmopathy. Across the whole study: Pretreatment peripheral blood was obtained at initial diagnosis. Study-wide points: Also found in blood were most expanded thyroid clonotypes above 0.001.

A NOSPECS grade of at least 4, a Clinical Activity Score of at least 3 and duration under 3 months were recorded in ophthalmopathy patients. Together with thyroid ultrasound, orbital computed tomography, serum thyroxine and TRAb, clinical symptoms were used for diagnoses. Trimming removed 7 bases from V and 0 bases from J, with 6 bases in between. CDR1 is SNHLY and CDR2 is FYNNEI in the germline V gene. The CDR3 covers 13 residues. TCR beta CDR3 sequences were amplified from RNA transcripts. During a first-round RT-PCR of the TCR CDR3, the HTBI primer set was used. TCRdb recomputed calls from the multiplex PCR reads with MiXCR, one row per CDR3 protein. The table includes hundreds of thousands of distinct CDR3 sequences, about 16% detected once.

This clonotype originated in a woman aged 35 to 49 with Graves' ophthalmopathy. Sequencing used blood. The gene calls are TRBV2 and TRBJ2-2; the D is unclear. CDR3 coding DNA: TGTGCCAGCACATTATCGAACACCGGGGAGCTGTTTTTT. It is translated as CASTLSNTGELFF.